The next 7 T cell receptor beta chains were all read from a single sample in a study of blood T cells in healthy people across ages. Primed by a sample-barcoded 5' primer and a J-beta primer mix, a second PCR proceeded for 7 to 11 cycles. MiXCR, applied by TCRdb to the 5' RACE reads, yields one record per CDR3 protein. The sample lists about 1.4 million distinct CDR3 sequences, around 59% occurring once. Sequences were obtained from blood. Receptors originate from a man younger than 30 in good health.

The CDR3 spells CSVDLQGASGYTF. For the CDR3, the DNA is TGCAGCGTTGACCTACAGGGGGCTAGTGGCTACACCTTC. V and J are TRBV29-1 and TRBJ1-2; TRBD1 agrees at 9 bases. After removal of 3 bases from V and 7 bases from J, the junction contained 6 bases not matched to a gene. The germline V gene encodes CDR1 SQVTM and CDR2 ANQGSEA. The CDR3 consists of 13 residues.

This chain uses TRBV14 with TRBJ1-2, with D possibly being TRBD1 (6 bases). Deletions cut 8 bases from V and 6 bases from J, with 13 bases between. Looked up from germline, CDR1 is SGHDN and CDR2 is FVKESK. CDR3 length: 12 residues. The CDR3 here is CASVRGGHGYTF. Here the CDR3 DNA reads TGTGCCAGCGTGAGGGGGGGCCATGGCTACACCTTC.

This clonotype was observed a single time. The V call is TRBV7-6, the J call TRBJ1-1; no reliable D call. This CDR3 has 14 residues. Germline V CDR1 and CDR2: SGHVS, FNYEAQ. Trimming removed 5 bases from V and 4 bases from J, with 14 bases in between. The chain's CDR3 is CASSPYERGTEAFF. The CDR3 DNA follows: TGTGCCAGCAGCCCCTATGAGAGAGGCACTGAAGCTTTCTTT.

J is TRBJ2-1 and V is TRBV7-2, with TRBD1 matching over 7 bases. The CDR3 sequence is 14 residues long. Germline trimming cut 5 bases from V and 7 bases from J; bases unmatched to any gene: 8. Germline V gene lookup returns CDR1 SGHTA and CDR2 FQGNSA. DNA of the CDR3: TGTGCCAGCAGCCCCGACAGGGTTTTTAATGAGCAGTTCTTC. Protein product: CASSPDRVFNEQFF. Variable domain in full (rest from reference TRBV7-2 and TRBJ2-1): GAGVSQSPSNKVTEKGKDVELRCDPISGHTALYWYRQSLGQGLEFLIYFQGNSAPDKSGLPSDRFSAERTGGSVSTLTIQRTQQEDSAVYLCASSPDRVFNEQFFGPGTRLTVL.

The gene calls are TRBV7-2 and TRBJ2-1; TRBD2 agrees at 8 bases. The CDR3 loop spans 16 amino acids. V gave up 0 bases and J gave up 4 bases; unmatched junction bases: 5. Per the germline V gene, CDR1 is SGHTA and CDR2 is FQGNSA. The CDR3 DNA sequence: TGTGCCAGCAGCTTAGCGGCCAGCGGGGGATACAATGAGCAGTTCTTC. Translated, it gives CASSLAASGGYNEQFF. Combining the CDR3 with reference TRBV7-2 and TRBJ2-1 gives the whole variable domain GAGVSQSPSNKVTEKGKDVELRCDPISGHTALYWYRQSLGQGLEFLIYFQGNSAPDKSGLPSDRFSAERTGGSVSTLTIQRTQQEDSAVYLCASSLAASGGYNEQFFGPGTRLTVL.

There are a few counts of this clonotype. The chain recombines TRBV4-3 with TRBJ2-3; D call uncertain. Per the germline V gene, CDR1 is LGHNA and CDR2 is YSLEER. The V end was cut by 0 bases, the J end by 6 bases, with 16 bases between. The CDR3 is 16 residues long. The CDR3 loop is CASSQEGPTHGDTQYF. In DNA form, the CDR3 reads TGCGCCAGCAGCCAAGAGGGCCCTACGCACGGCGATACGCAGTATTTT.

The genes are TRBV29-1 and TRBJ2-3, with 9 bases aligning to TRBD2. The trim removed 3 bases at V and 1 base at J, leaving 5 bases unmatched. This CDR3 has 15 amino acids. Looked up from germline, CDR1 is SQVTM and CDR2 is ANQGSEA. The chain's CDR3 is CSVDPSGVGTDTQYF. The CDR3 DNA sequence: TGCAGCGTTGACCCTAGCGGGGTTGGCACAGATACGCAGTATTTT.